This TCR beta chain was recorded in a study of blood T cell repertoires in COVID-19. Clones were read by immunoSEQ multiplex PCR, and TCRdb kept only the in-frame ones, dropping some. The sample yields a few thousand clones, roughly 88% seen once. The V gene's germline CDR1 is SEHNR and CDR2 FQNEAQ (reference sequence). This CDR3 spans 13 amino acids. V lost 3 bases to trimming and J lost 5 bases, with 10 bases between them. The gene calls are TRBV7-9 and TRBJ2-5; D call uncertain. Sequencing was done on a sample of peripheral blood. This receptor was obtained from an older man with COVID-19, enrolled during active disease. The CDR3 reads CASSFGRLETQYF. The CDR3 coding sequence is TGTGCCAGCAGCTTTGGTCGGTTGGAGACCCAGTACTTC.